Sequencing of this T cell receptor (beta chain) was carried out in a study of blood T cell repertoires in COVID-19. As processed by the authors: Researchers report that nucleated cell counts were estimated from reference gene primer amplification. Clones were sequenced by immunoSEQ multiplex PCR, and TCRdb holds only the in-frame ones, with some missing. Clone size and the V and J calls come from that table; the DNA yielded D and trimming. The table records about 250,000 clones, around 90% of them present only once. Germline CDR1 reads KGHDR; CDR2 reads SFDVKD. The V segment lost 2 bases and the J segment 3 bases; nucleotides outside the gene matches: 4. This CDR3 contains 15 residues.

The sequenced material came from PBMCs or T cells enriched from blood (not recorded which). This chain joins TRBV24-1 and TRBJ1-2; 8 bases are shared with TRBD1. This clonotype originated in a woman aged 50 to 60 who had recovered from COVID-19. CDR3 in amino acids: CATSDSATGDYGYTF. The DNA of the CDR3 is TGTGCCACCAGTGATTCCGCGACAGGGGACTATGGCTACACCTTC.